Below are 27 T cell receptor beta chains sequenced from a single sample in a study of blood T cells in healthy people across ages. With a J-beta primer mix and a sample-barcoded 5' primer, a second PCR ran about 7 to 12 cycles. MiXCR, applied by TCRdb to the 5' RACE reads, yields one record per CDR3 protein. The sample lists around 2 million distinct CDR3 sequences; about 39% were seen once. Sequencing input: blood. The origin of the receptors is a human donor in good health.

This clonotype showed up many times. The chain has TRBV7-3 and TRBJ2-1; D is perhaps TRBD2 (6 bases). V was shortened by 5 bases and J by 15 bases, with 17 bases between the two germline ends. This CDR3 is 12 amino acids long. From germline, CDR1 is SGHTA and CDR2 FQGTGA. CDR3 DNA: TGTGCCAGCAGCCCCTCGGGCGGGGTTGCGTTCTTC. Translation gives CASSPSGGVAFF.

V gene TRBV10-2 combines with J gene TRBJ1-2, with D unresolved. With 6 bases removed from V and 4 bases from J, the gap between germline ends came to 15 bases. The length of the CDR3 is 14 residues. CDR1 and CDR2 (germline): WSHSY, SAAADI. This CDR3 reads CASSAINSPYGYTF. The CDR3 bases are TGCGCCAGCAGCGCAATTAACAGCCCCTATGGCTACACCTTC.

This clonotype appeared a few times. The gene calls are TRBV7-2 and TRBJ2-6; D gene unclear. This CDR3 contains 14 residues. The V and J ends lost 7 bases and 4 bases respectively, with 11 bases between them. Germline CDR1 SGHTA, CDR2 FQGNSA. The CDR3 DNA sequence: TGTGCCAGCATGCTAAGGGTGGGGGCCAACGTCCTGACTTTC. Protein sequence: CASMLRVGANVLTF. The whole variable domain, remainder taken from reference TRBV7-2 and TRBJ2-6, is GAGVSQSPSNKVTEKGKDVELRCDPISGHTALYWYRQSLGQGLEFLIYFQGNSAPDKSGLPSDRFSAERTGGSVSTLTIQRTQQEDSAVYLCASMLRVGANVLTFGAGSRLTVL.

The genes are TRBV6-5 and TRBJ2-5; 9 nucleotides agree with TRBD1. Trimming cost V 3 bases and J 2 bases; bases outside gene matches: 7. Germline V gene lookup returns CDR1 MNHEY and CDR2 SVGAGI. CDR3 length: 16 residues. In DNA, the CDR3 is TGTGCCAGCAGTTATTATCCCGGGACAGGGCAAGAGACCCAGTACTTC. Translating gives CASSYYPGTGQETQYF.

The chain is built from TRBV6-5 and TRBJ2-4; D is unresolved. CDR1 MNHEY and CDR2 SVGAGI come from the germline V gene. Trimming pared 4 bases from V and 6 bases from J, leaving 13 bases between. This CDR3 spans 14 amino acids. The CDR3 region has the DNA TGTGCCAGCAGTTCTCATCTTTGGGGAAACATTCAGTACTTC. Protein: CASSSHLWGNIQYF.

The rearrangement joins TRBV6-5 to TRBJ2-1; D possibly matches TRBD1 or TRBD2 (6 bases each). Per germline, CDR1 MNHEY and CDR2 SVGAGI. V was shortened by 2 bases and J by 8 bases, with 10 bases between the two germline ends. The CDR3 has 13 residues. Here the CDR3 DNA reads TGTGCCAGCAGTTACAGGGGGGCCCATGAGCAGTTCTTC. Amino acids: CASSYRGAHEQFF.

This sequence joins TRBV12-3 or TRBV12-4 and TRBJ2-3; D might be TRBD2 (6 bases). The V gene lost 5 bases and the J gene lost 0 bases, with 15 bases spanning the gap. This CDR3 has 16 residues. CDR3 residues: CASSPGEENSTDTQYF. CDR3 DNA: TGTGCCAGCAGTCCCGGGGAGGAGAATAGCACAGATACGCAGTATTTT.

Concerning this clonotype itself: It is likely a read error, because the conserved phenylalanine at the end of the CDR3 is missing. CDR3 nucleotide sequence: TGTGCCACCAGTGATCCCCAGGGGGCCGGGGAGCTGTTTTGT. It yields the protein CATSDPQGAGELFC. The V call is TRBV24-1, the J call TRBJ2-2; 7 positions agree with TRBD1. Trimming cost V 3 bases and J 6 bases; bases outside gene matches: 3. The CDR3 sequence is 14 residues long. Germline V CDR1 and CDR2: KGHDR, SFDVKD.

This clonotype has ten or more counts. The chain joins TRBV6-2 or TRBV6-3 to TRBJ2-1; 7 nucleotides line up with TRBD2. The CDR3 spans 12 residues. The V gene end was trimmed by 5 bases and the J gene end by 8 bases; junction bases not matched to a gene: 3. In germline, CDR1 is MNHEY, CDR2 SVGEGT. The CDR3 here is CASSPSGDEQFF. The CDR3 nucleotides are TGTGCCAGCAGTCCTAGCGGCGATGAGCAGTTCTTC.

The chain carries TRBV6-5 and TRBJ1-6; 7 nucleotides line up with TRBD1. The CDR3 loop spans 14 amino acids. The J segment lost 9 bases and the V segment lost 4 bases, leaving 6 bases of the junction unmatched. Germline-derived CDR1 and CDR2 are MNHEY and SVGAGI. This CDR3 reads CASSLGGGTSPLHF. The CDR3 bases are TGTGCCAGCAGTTTAGGAGGGGGCACTTCACCCCTCCACTTT.

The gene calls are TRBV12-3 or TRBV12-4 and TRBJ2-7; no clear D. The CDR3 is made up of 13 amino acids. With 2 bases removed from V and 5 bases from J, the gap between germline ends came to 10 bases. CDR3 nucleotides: TGTGCCAGCAGTTTAACCTATGGGGACGAGCAGTACTTC. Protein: CASSLTYGDEQYF.

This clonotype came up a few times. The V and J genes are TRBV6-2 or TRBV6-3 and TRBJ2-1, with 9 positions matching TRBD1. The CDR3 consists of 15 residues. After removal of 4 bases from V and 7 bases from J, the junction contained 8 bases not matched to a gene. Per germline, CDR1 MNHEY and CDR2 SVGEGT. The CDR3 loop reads CASSSLRTGVNEQFF. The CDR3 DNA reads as TGTGCCAGCAGTTCCCTCCGGACAGGGGTAAATGAGCAGTTCTTC.

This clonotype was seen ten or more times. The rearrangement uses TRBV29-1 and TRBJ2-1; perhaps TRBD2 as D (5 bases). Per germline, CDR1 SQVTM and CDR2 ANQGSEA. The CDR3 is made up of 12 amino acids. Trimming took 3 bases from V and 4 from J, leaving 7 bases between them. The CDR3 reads CSVDPGYNEQFF. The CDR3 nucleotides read TGCAGCGTTGACCCGGGATACAATGAGCAGTTCTTC.

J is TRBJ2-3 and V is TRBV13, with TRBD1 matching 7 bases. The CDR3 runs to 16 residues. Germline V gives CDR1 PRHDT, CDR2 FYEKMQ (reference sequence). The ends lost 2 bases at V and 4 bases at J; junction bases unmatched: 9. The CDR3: CASSLLGGPSADTQYF. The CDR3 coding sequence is TGTGCCAGCAGCTTATTAGGGGGCCCAAGCGCAGATACGCAGTATTTT.

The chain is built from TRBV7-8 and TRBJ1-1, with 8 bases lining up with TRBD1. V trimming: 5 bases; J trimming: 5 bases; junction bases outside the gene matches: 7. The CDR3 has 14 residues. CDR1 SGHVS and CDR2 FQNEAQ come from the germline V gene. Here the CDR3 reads CASSLRTGLTEAFF. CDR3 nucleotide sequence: TGTGCCAGCAGCCTCCGGACAGGGTTGACTGAAGCTTTCTTT.

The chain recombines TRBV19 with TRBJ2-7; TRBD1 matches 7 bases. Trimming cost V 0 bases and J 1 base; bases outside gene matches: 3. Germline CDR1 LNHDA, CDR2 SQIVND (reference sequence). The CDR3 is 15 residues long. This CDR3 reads CASSIEGRGSYEQYF. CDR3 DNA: TGTGCCAGTAGTATAGAGGGCAGGGGGTCCTACGAGCAGTACTTC.

The CDR3 DNA reads TGCGCCAGCAGCCAGGACACATCACTAGCGGGGGGGTTTCAAGAGACCCAGTACTTC. It specifies CASSQDTSLAGGFQETQYF. V gene TRBV4-3 combines with J gene TRBJ2-5, with 13 bases matching TRBD2. J gave up 2 bases and V 3 bases, and 12 bases lay outside the gene matches. CDR3 size: 19 residues. CDR1 and CDR2 from the germline V gene are LGHNA and YSLEER.

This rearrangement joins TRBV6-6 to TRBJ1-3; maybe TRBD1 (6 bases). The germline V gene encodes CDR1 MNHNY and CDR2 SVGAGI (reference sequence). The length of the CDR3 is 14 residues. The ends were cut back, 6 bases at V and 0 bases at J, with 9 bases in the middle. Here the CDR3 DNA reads TGTGCCAGCAGATGGACAGTCTCTGGAAACACCATATATTTT. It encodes CASRWTVSGNTIYF.

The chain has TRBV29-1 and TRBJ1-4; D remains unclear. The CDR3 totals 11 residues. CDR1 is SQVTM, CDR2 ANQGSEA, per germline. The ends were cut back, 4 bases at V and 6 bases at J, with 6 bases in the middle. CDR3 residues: CSVGLDEKLFF. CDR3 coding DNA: TGCAGCGTTGGTTTGGATGAAAAACTGTTTTTT.

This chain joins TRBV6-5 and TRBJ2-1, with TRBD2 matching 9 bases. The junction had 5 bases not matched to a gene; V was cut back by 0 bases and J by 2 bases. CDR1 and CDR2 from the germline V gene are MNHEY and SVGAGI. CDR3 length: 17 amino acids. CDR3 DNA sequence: TGTGCCAGCAGTTACTCGGGGGCTAGCGGGGCCTACAATGAGCAGTTCTTC. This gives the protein CASSYSGASGAYNEQFF.

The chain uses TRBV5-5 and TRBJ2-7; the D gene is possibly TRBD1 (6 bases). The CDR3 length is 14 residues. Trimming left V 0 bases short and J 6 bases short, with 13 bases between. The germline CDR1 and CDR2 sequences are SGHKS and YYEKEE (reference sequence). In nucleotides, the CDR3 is TGTGCCAGCAGCTTGGTTGGACCCAGGGGCGAGCAGTACTTC. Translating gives CASSLVGPRGEQYF.

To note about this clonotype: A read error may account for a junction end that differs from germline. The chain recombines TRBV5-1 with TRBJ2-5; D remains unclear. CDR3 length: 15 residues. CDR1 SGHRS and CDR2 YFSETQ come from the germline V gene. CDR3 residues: CASSFETGDQETQYF. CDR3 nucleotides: TGCGCCAGTAGCTTCGAGACTGGGGATCAAGAGACCCAGTACTTC.

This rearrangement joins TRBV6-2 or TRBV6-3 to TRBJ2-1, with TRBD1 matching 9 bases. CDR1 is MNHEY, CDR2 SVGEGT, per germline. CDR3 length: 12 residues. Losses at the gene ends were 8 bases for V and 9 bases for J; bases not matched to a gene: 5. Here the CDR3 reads CASGGQGGEQFF. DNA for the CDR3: TGTGCCAGCGGGGGACAGGGTGGTGAGCAGTTCTTC.

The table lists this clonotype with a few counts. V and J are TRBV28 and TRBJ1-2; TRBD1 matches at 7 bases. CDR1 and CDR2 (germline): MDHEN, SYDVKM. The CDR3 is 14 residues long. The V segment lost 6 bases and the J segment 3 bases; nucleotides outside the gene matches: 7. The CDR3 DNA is TGTGCCAGCAGGACTCCGGGACAGTACTATGGCTACACCTTC. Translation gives CASRTPGQYYGYTF.

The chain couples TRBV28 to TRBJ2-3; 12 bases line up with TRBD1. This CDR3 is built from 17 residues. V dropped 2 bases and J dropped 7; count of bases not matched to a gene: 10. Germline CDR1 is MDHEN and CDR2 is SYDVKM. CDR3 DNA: TGTGCCAGCAGTTTAAGCGGGGGGACAGGGGGCCTGAATACGCAGTATTTT. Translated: CASSLSGGTGGLNTQYF. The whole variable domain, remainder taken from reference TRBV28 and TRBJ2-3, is DVKVTQSSRYLVKRTGEKVFLECVQDMDHENMFWYRQDPGLGLRLIYFSYDVKMKEKGDIPEGYSVSREKKERFSLILESASTNQTSMYLCASSLSGGTGGLNTQYFGPGTRLTVL.

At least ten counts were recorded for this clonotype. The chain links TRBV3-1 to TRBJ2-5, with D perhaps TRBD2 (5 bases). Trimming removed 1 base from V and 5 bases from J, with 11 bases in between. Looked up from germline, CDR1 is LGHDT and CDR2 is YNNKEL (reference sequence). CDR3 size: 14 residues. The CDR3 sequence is CASSQGTRQETQYF. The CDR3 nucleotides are TGTGCCAGCAGCCAAGGGACTCGCCAGGAGACCCAGTACTTC.

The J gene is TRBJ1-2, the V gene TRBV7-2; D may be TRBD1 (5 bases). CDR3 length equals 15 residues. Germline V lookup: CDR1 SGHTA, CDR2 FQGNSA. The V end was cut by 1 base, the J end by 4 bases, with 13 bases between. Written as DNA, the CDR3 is TGTGCCAGCAGCTTAGTTAACATGGGGACCTATGGCTACACCTTC. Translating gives CASSLVNMGTYGYTF. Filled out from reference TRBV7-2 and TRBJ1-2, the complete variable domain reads GAGVSQSPSNKVTEKGKDVELRCDPISGHTALYWYRQSLGQGLEFLIYFQGNSAPDKSGLPSDRFSAERTGGSVSTLTIQRTQQEDSAVYLCASSLVNMGTYGYTFGSGTRLTVV.